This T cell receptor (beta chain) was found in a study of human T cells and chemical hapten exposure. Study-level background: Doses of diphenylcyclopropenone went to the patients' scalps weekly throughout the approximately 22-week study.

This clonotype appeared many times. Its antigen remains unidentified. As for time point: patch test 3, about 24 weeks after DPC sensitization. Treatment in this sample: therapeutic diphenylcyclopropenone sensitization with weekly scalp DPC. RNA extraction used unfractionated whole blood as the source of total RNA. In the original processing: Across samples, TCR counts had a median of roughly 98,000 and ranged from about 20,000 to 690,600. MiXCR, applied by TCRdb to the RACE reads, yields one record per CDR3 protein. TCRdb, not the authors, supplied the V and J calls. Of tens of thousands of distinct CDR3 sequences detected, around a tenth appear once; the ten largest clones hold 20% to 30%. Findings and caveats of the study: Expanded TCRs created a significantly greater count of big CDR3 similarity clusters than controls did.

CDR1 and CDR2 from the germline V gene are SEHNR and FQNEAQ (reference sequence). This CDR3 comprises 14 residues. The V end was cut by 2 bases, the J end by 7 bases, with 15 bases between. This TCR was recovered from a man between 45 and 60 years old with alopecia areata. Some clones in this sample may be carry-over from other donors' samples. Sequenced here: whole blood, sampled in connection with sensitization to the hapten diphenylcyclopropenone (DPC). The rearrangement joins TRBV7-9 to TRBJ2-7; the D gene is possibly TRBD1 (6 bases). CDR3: CASSLILGAREQYF. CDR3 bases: TGTGCCAGCAGCTTAATCTTGGGGGCGCGAGAGCAGTACTTC.